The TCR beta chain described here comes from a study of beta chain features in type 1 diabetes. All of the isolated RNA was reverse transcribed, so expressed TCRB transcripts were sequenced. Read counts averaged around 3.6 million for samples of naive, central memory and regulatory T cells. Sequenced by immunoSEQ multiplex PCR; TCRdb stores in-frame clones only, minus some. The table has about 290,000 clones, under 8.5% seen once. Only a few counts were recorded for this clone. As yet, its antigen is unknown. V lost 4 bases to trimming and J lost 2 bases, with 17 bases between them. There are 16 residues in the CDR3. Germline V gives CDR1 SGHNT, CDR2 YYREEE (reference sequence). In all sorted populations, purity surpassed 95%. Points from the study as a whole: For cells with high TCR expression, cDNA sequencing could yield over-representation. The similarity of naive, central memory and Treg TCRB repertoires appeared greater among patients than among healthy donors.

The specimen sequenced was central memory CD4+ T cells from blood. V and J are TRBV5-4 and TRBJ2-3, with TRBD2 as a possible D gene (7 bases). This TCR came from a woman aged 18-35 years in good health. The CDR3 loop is CASSPPLGGLTDTQYF. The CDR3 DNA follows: TGTGCCAGCAGCCCACCGCTGGGGGGGCTCACAGATACGCAGTATTTT.